This TCR beta chain originates from a study of T-cell memory formation after mild COVID-19. Study conclusions and caveats: Nothing confirmed that second-wave clones peaking on day 37 were specific for SARS-CoV-2. Chiefly within CM and EM were the contracting CD4+ clones; CD8+ ones were within EMRA.

TCR alpha and TCR beta cDNA libraries with sample barcodes and UMIs came from 5'RACE using constant-segment primers. TCRdb re-derived calls from the 5' RACE reads in MiXCR, one entry per CDR3 protein. The table has about 430,000 distinct CDR3 sequences, 20% to 30% seen once; the top ten hold around 9%. A note on this clonotype: The antigen is undetermined.

The receptor comes from an adult woman who had mild COVID-19 (a few samples of this study predate the infection). Cell type and time point are not known. Source material: PBMCs or a T cell subset sorted from them (not recorded which).

The CDR3 DNA reads as TGTGCCAGCAGTCCCGCGACAGGGGGGGCAGCCCTCCACTTT. This codes for CASSPATGGAALHF. This chain joins TRBV28 and TRBJ1-6; TRBD1 matches 9 bases. Germline CDR1 and CDR2: MDHEN and SYDVKM. V was pared by 5 bases and J by 14 bases, with 10 bases of the junction left unmatched. The CDR3 has 14 residues. The whole variable domain, filled in from reference TRBV28 and TRBJ1-6, reads DVKVTQSSRYLVKRTGEKVFLECVQDMDHENMFWYRQDPGLGLRLIYFSYDVKMKEKGDIPEGYSVSREKKERFSLILESASTNQTSMYLCASSPATGGAALHFGNGTRLTVT.